This TCR beta chain came from a study of shared clonotypes between healthy human individuals. Notes on the study in general: Generally, estimated richness proved larger in naive subsets than it did in memory subsets. Clonotype sharing levels among donors were expected to vary with sequencing depth.

Turning to this clone: The antigen remains undetermined.

The CDR3 is 16 residues long. Per germline, CDR1 MNHEY and CDR2 SVGAGI. Between the trimmed V and J ends, which lost 0 bases and 0 bases, there was a span of 9 bases. Clones were read by immunoSEQ multiplex PCR, and TCRdb kept only the in-frame ones, dropping some. Among some 2 million clones listed, around 95% were seen once. Sequences were obtained from naive CD4+ T cells sorted from blood. Subset described: CD45RA+ positively selected. The origin of this receptor is a man aged 18 to 30 in good health. The chain is built from TRBV6-5 and TRBJ1-3; no definite D call. The CDR3 sequence is CASSYSRTVSGNTIYF. CDR3 bases: TGTGCCAGCAGTTACTCGCGCACGGTCTCTGGAAACACCATATATTTT.